Listed below are T cell receptor beta chains from one sample, sequenced in a study of blood T cell repertoires in COVID-19. Profiled with immunoSEQ multiplex PCR; TCRdb holds only in-frame clones, not every one. The sample lists a few hundred thousand clones; about 86% were seen once. The material sequenced was peripheral blood. Receptors were obtained from a man aged 18 to 29 with active or convalescent COVID-19. The CDR3 runs from the conserved cysteine through the conserved F or W. A D gene is named only where the DNA matches it firmly. Clone size is stated in some rows and not others, as once, few, many or a class when expanded.

length | J | size | V | D | CDR3 | DNA
15 | TRBJ1-1 | . | TRBV4-2 | TRBD1 | CASSQLDRMNTEAFF | TGTGCCAGCAGCCAGTTGGACAGGATGAACACTGAAGCTTTCTTT
14 | TRBJ1-4 | . | TRBV5-8 | TRBD1 | CASSGTGGLEKLFF | TGTGCCAGCAGCGGTACAGGGGGACTAGAAAAACTGTTTTTT
16 | TRBJ1-4 | . | TRBV19 | . | CASRQTGSATNEKLFF | TGTGCCAGTAGACAGACAGGTTCTGCAACTAATGAAAAACTGTTTTTT
15 | TRBJ2-4 | . | TRBV28 | TRBD1 | CASSSSGTGARVQYF | TGTGCCAGCAGTTCATCCGGGACAGGGGCGAGGGTTCAGTACTTC
11 | TRBJ2-7 | . | TRBV20-1 | . | CSASTLNEQYF | TGCAGTGCTAGTACTTTAAACGAGCAGTACTTC
19 | TRBJ1-1 | . | TRBV21-1 | . | CASSKVGGVMGGEKTEAFF | TGTGCCAGCAGCAAAGTAGGAGGCGTTATGGGGGGTGAAAAGACTGAAGCTTTCTTT
14 | TRBJ1-4 | . | TRBV25-1 | . | CASSEPGFHEKLFF | TGTGCCAGCAGTGAACCGGGGTTTCATGAAAAACTGTTTTTT
13 | TRBJ2-2 | once | TRBV19 | . | CAVLRTSTGELFF | TGTGCCGTCCTACGGACTTCCACCGGGGAGCTGTTTTTT
17 | TRBJ1-3 | . | TRBV10-3 | TRBD1 | CAISESRQGSRGNTIYF | TGTGCCATCAGTGAGTCCAGACAGGGCTCTAGGGGAAACACCATATATTTT
14 | TRBJ2-7 | . | TRBV4-1 | . | CASSQRTGSYEQYF | TGCGCCAGCAGCCAACGGACTGGCTCCTACGAGCAGTACTTC
15 | TRBJ1-1 | few | TRBV6-5 | . | CASSYSRVLKAEAFF | TGTGCCAGCAGTTACTCGAGGGTCTTGAAGGCTGAAGCTTTCTTT
15 | TRBJ2-5 | many | TRBV2 | TRBD1 | CASSEGQGSGETQYF | TGTGCCAGCAGTGAGGGACAGGGGTCAGGGGAGACCCAGTACTTC
18 | TRBJ2-5 | . | TRBV6-2/TRBV6-3 | . | CASSYVSTGGPFEETQYF | TGTGCCAGCAGTTATGTGTCGACCGGAGGGCCCTTTGAAGAGACCCAGTACTTC
16 | TRBJ1-2 | . | TRBV2 | TRBD1 | CASSPQGLGVSYGYTF | TGTGCCAGCAGCCCACAGGGGCTGGGGGTTAGCTATGGCTACACCTTC
14 | TRBJ2-7 | . | TRBV19 | TRBD1 | CATGAGTGAYEQYF | TGTGCCACTGGAGCCGGGACAGGGGCCTACGAGCAGTACTTC
11 | TRBJ2-7 | . | TRBV20-1 | . | CSARAVYEQYF | TGCAGTGCTAGGGCCGTCTACGAGCAGTACTTC
14 | TRBJ1-2 | . | TRBV2 | . | CASSDTGGPIGYTF | TGTGCCAGCAGTGATACGGGGGGCCCAATCGGCTACACCTTC
16 | TRBJ1-6 | . | TRBV5-1 | TRBD1 | CASSLQGQGGNSPLHF | TGCGCCAGCAGCTTGCAAGGACAGGGTGGAAATTCACCCCTCCACTTT
17 | TRBJ1-2 | . | TRBV4-1 | . | CASSQVSRQTRNYGYTF | TGCGCCAGCAGCCAAGTAAGTCGACAGACGAGAAACTATGGCTACACCTTC
15 | TRBJ1-2 | once | TRBV19 | TRBD1 | CASADRADANYGYTF | TGTGCCAGTGCAGACAGGGCTGATGCTAACTATGGCTACACCTTC
14 | TRBJ2-3 | . | TRBV7-9 | . | CASSSSSGTDTQYF | TGTGCCAGCAGCTCTAGCAGCGGCACAGATACGCAGTATTTT
14 | TRBJ2-3 | . | TRBV11-1 | . | CASSPAYPTDTQYF | TGTGCCAGCAGCCCCGCCTATCCCACAGATACGCAGTATTTT
14 | TRBJ1-2 | . | TRBV19 | TRBD1 | CASSPSTGNYGYTF | TGTGCCAGTAGTCCATCGACAGGGAACTATGGCTACACCTTC
15 | TRBJ1-6 | once | TRBV6-5 | . | CASSPGLGGGSPLHF | TGTGCCAGCAGCCCCGGCCTCGGGGGGGGTTCACCCCTCCACTTT
15 | TRBJ2-1 | . | TRBV7-9 | TRBD2 | CASSLASGGYNEQFF | TGTGCCAGCAGCTTGGCTAGCGGGGGATACAATGAGCAGTTCTTC
12 | TRBJ1-4 | . | TRBV6-5 | . | CASSLTDEKLFF | TGTGCCAGCAGCCTTACTGATGAAAAACTGTTTTTT
13 | TRBJ1-2 | . | TRBV3-1/TRBV3-2 | . | CASSQVGVDGYTF | TGTGCCAGCAGCCAAGTAGGGGTCGATGGCTACACCTTC
15 | TRBJ2-7 | . | TRBV6-5 | TRBD1 | CASSPDRGLPYEQYF | TGTGCCAGCAGTCCGGACAGGGGGCTGCCCTACGAGCAGTACTTC
12 | TRBJ2-7 | . | TRBV29-1 | TRBD1 | CSTRQGQEEQYF | TGCAGCACTAGACAGGGGCAGGAAGAGCAGTACTTC
14 | TRBJ1-6 | . | TRBV5-1 | . | CASSLAADRPPLHF | TGCGCCAGCAGCTTGGCCGCCGACAGGCCACCCCTCCACTTT
16 | TRBJ2-3 | . | TRBV27 | TRBD2 | CASSSRLAGSTDTQYF | TGTGCCAGCAGTTCTAGACTAGCGGGGTCCACAGATACGCAGTATTTT
16 | TRBJ2-1 | . | TRBV2 | TRBD2 | CASRRWTSGSYNEQFF | TGTGCCAGCAGGCGCTGGACTAGCGGTTCCTACAATGAGCAGTTCTTC
18 | TRBJ2-1 | . | TRBV11-2 | TRBD2 | CASSPILAGGFSYNEQFF | TGTGCCAGCAGCCCCATACTAGCGGGGGGGTTCTCCTACAATGAGCAGTTCTTC
12 | TRBJ2-1 | once | TRBV6-6 | . | CASSPSYNEQFF | TGTGCCAGCAGTCCGTCCTACAATGAGCAGTTCTTC
20 | TRBJ2-7 | . | TRBV7-9 | . | CASTSPGGKRGSPGTYEQYF | TGTGCCAGCACCTCACCCGGGGGGAAGAGGGGGAGTCCAGGTACCTACGAGCAGTACTTC
16 | TRBJ2-5 | once | TRBV6-2/TRBV6-3 | . | CASSYLGSSPGETQYF | TGTGCCAGCAGTTACCTGGGTTCGAGCCCAGGGGAGACCCAGTACTTC
15 | TRBJ2-1 | . | TRBV6-2/TRBV6-3 | TRBD2 | CASSTPGTSNNEQFF | TGTGCCAGCAGTACACCGGGGACTAGTAACAATGAGCAGTTCTTC
13 | TRBJ2-7 | . | TRBV2 | . | CASRTDGEYEQYF | TGTGCCAGCAGGACCGACGGGGAGTACGAGCAGTACTTC
13 | TRBJ2-2 | . | TRBV4-1 | TRBD2 | CASSPTSPGELFF | TGCGCCAGCAGCCCGACTAGCCCCGGGGAGCTGTTTTTT
12 | TRBJ1-2 | . | TRBV5-1 | . | CASGVRGGGYTF | TGCGCCAGCGGGGTCAGGGGCGGTGGCTACACCTTC
12 | TRBJ1-2 | . | TRBV19 | . | CASSGSQGGYTF | TGTGCCAGTAGTGGTAGTCAGGGAGGCTACACCTTC
13 | TRBJ1-2 | . | TRBV11-2 | . | CASSSQDSDGYTF | TGTGCCAGCAGCTCGCAGGATTCGGATGGCTACACCTTC
15 | TRBJ2-7 | . | TRBV15 | TRBD1 | CATSRDQGQYYEQYF | TGTGCCACCAGCAGAGACCAGGGACAGTACTACGAGCAGTACTTC